Below, 2 T cell receptor beta chains from the same sample are listed, as sequenced in a study of blood T cell repertoires in COVID-19. The repertoire was sequenced with immunoSEQ multiplex PCR; TCRdb's copy has only in-frame clones and lacks some. The sample holds more than 85,000 clones, around 87% seen once. Material for sequencing was peripheral blood. These receptors came from a woman in her forties or fifties with COVID-19, enrolled during active disease.

The rearrangement joins TRBV19 to TRBJ2-6, with 10 bases fitting TRBD1. This CDR3 comprises 17 residues. The V gene's germline CDR1 is LNHDA and CDR2 SQIVND (reference sequence). V lost 4 bases to trimming and J lost 2 bases; unmatched junction nucleotides: 5. The CDR3 region is CASSNGTGVAGANVLTF. CDR3 nucleotide sequence: TGTGCCAGTAGTAACGGGACAGGGGTTGCTGGGGCCAACGTCCTGACTTTC.

The gene calls are TRBV19 and TRBJ1-5; D ambiguous. This CDR3 has 14 residues. V was trimmed by 2 bases and J by 7 bases, leaving 12 bases between them. Germline loops: CDR1 LNHDA, CDR2 SQIVND (reference sequence). DNA of the CDR3: TGTGCCAGTAGTATAAATATCGAGGGACAGCCCCAGCATTTT. Its protein is CASSINIEGQPQHF.